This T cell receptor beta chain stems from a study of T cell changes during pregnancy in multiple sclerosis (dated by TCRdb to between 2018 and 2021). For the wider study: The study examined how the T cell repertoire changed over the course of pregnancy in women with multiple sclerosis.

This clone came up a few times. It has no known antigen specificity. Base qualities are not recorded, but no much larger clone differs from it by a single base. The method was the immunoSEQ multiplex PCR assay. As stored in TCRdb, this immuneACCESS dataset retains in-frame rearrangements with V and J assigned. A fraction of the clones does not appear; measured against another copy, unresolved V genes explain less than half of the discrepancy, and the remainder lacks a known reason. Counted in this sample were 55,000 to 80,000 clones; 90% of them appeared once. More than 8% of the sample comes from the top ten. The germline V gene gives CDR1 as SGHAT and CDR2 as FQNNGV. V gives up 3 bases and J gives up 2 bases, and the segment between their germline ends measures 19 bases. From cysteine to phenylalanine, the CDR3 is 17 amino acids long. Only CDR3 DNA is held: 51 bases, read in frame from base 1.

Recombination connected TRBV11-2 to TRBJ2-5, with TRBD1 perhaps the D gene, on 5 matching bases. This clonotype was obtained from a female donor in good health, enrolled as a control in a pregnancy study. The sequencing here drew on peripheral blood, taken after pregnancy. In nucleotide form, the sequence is TGTGCCAGCAGCTTCGGCGGACAAGTGATAAAACAAGAGACCCAGTACTTC. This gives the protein CASSFGGQVIKQETQYF.